This T cell receptor (beta chain) was observed in a study of T-cell memory formation after mild COVID-19. Trimming stripped 1 base from V and 6 bases from J, with 8 bases between. The CDR3 runs 13 residues. Study-wide results and caveats: Clones contracting across day 15 to 85 had a balanced CD4/CD8 profile; later expanding clones leaned CD4+. Clonal second-wave expansions that peaked on day 37 had unconfirmed SARS-CoV-2 specificity.

There are many counts of this clonotype. Its specificity is unknown. TCRdb processed the 5' RACE reads anew with MiXCR; each CDR3 protein has one entry. The table lists some 350,000 distinct CDR3 sequences, around 13% of them singletons, with 20% to 25% in the top ten. The chain joins TRBV12-3 or TRBV12-4 to TRBJ2-3; D unresolved. Sequencing input: PBMCs or a T cell subset sorted from them (not recorded which). The source of this sequence is a man between 18 and 29 years old who had mild COVID-19 (a few samples of this study predate the infection). Cell type and time point are not known. The CDR3 here is CASSLGTKDTQYF. Written as DNA, the CDR3 is TGTGCCAGCAGTTTAGGTACAAAGGATACGCAGTATTTT.